These 8 T cell receptor beta chains were all obtained from the same sample, sequenced in a study of patients and donors after allogeneic stem cell transplantation. TCRdb recomputed calls from the RT-PCR reads with MiXCR, one row per CDR3 protein. The sample has some 11,000 distinct CDR3 sequences, about 20% seen once; the top ten hold roughly 49%. The sample comprised blood, either unsorted or a sorted T cell fraction (not recorded which). The receptor set was obtained from a human donor who was either an allogeneic HSCT recipient or a stem cell or donor lymphocyte infusion donor (not recorded which). It is not recorded whose cells these are; they may come from a transplant donor.

The table lists this clonotype with a few counts. The chain couples TRBV20-1 to TRBJ1-1; 9 positions match TRBD1. The CDR3 runs 15 residues. Trimming removed 6 bases from V and 5 bases from J; junction bases left unmatched: 13. Germline V gives CDR1 DFQATT, CDR2 SNEGSKA (reference sequence). CDR3 coding DNA: TGCAGTGCCGTACCGAGGGACAGGGTCGGGACTGAAGCTTTCTTT. It encodes CSAVPRDRVGTEAFF.

The rearrangement joins TRBV19 to TRBJ2-3, with 7 bases that match TRBD2. The CDR3 is 14 amino acids. With 5 bases clipped from V and 2 bases from J, the junction kept 4 bases outside the gene matches. Germline lookup yields CDR1 LNHDA and CDR2 SQIVND (reference sequence). In nucleotides, the CDR3 is TGTGCCAGTAGTGGGCTAGCGGTCACAGATACGCAGTATTTT. It codes for CASSGLAVTDTQYF.

This clonotype has only one observation. This rearrangement joins TRBV5-6 to TRBJ2-1, with 8 bases that match TRBD2. V lost 2 bases, J lost 7 bases, and 5 bases stayed unmatched. This CDR3 region has 14 residues. Germline values: CDR1 SGHDT, CDR2 YYEEEE. The CDR3 DNA follows: TGTGCCAGCAGCTTAGCGGGGGTAGGGAATGAGCAGTTCTTC. Translated: CASSLAGVGNEQFF.

This clonotype was picked up a small number of times. The chain uses TRBV15 and TRBJ1-3; tentatively, D is TRBD1 (5 bases). This CDR3 contains 15 residues. V lost 0 bases, J lost 2 bases, and 8 bases lay in between. Germline CDR1 is LNHNV and CDR2 is YYDKDF (reference sequence). The CDR3 DNA sequence: TGTGCCACCAGCAGAGACAGGGTAACTGGAAACACCATATATTTT. This codes for CATSRDRVTGNTIYF.

This clonotype was seen a few times. The genes are TRBV30 and TRBJ1-2, with 7 bases that match TRBD1. V lost 8 bases and J lost 4; bases outside the gene matches: 7. CDR1 and CDR2 (germline): GTSNPN, SVGIG (reference sequence). The CDR3 totals 12 residues. The chain's CDR3 is CADRAAGYGYTF. In DNA form, the CDR3 reads TGTGCCGACAGGGCCGCGGGCTATGGCTACACCTTC.

This clonotype has a handful of counts. This chain joins TRBV12-5 and TRBJ2-5, with TRBD1 matching 7 bases. J gave up 4 bases and V 6 bases, and 11 bases lay outside the gene matches. This CDR3 contains 15 residues. In germline, CDR1 is LGHNT, CDR2 FRNRAP. The CDR3 coding sequence is TGTGCTAGTGGCCCCGGGACAGTCGACATAGAGACCCAGTACTTC. This translates into CASGPGTVDIETQYF.

In its sample, this clonotype was seen a few times. V and J are TRBV7-8 and TRBJ1-1, with D possibly matching TRBD1 (6 bases). The CDR3 is made up of 14 amino acids. V was trimmed by 1 base and J by 4 bases, leaving 10 bases between them. Germline CDR1 SGHVS, CDR2 FQNEAQ. This CDR3 is CASSLESGVTEAFF. The CDR3, as DNA: TGTGCCAGCAGCTTAGAGTCAGGGGTCACTGAAGCTTTCTTT.

The chain recombines TRBV6-2 or TRBV6-3 with TRBJ2-1, with 10 bases fitting TRBD1. The length of the CDR3 is 17 residues. V gave up 2 bases and J gave up 5 bases; unmatched junction bases: 9. CDR1 is MNHEY, CDR2 SVGEGT, per germline. The CDR3 sequence: CASSYRIGQGVNNEQFF. The CDR3 DNA follows: TGTGCCAGCAGTTACAGAATAGGACAGGGGGTGAACAATGAGCAGTTCTTC.